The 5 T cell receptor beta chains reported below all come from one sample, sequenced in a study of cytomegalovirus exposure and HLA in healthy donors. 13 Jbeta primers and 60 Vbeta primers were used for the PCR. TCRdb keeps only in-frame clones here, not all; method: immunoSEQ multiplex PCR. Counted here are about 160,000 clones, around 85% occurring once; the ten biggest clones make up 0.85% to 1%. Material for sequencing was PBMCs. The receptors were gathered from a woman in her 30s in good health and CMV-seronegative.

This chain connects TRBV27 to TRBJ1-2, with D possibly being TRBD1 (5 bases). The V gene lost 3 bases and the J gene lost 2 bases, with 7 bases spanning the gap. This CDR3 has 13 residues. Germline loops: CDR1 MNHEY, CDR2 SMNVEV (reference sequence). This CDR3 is CASSFGQNYGYTF. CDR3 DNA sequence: TGTGCCAGCAGTTTTGGACAAAACTATGGCTACACCTTC.

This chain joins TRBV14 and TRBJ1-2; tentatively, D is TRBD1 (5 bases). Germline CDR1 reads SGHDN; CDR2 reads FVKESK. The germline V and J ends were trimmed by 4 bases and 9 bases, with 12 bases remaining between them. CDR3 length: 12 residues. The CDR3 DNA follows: TGTGCCAGCAGCCCCCAGGGTATCCGCTACACCTTC. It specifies CASSPQGIRYTF.

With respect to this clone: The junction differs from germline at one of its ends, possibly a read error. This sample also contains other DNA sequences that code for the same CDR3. DNA of the CDR3: TGCGCCAGCAGCGTTTGGCAGGGCACTGAAGCTTTCTTT. This translates into CASSVWQGTEAFF. This chain uses TRBV9 with TRBJ1-1; a weak D match, TRBD1 (5 bases). The CDR3 spans 13 residues. CDR1 SGDLS and CDR2 YYNGEE come from the germline V gene.

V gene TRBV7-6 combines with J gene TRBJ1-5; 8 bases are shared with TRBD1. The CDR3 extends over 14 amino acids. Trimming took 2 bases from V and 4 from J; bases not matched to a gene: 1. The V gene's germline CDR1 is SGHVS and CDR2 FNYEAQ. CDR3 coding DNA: TGTGCCAGCAGCTTAAGACAGGGGAATCAGCCCCAGCATTTT. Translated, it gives CASSLRQGNQPQHF.

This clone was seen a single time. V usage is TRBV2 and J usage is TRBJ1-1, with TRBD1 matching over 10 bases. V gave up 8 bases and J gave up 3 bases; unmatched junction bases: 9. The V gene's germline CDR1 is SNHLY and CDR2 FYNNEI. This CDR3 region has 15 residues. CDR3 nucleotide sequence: TGTGCCAGCCAAATGGGGACAGGGGTCTACACTGAAGCTTTCTTT. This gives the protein CASQMGTGVYTEAFF.